This entry lists 6 T cell receptor beta chains sequenced from one sample in a study of vaccination and CD4 T cells after COVID-19. The Oncomine TCR Beta short-read assay sequenced DNA from cultured CD4+ T cells. CD4+ T cells were cultured, and genomic DNA was extracted from them. Via MiXCR, TCRdb re-called the PCR reads, giving one row per CDR3 protein. This sample has fewer than 10,000 distinct CDR3 sequences, with 30% to 35% found just once. For these TCRs, the target antigens are not known. Regarding treatment: approximately nine-day PBMC culture with coronavirus spike peptide pools or control peptides (ViraFEST assay). Ahead of the COVID-19 pandemic (2011-2018), the CD4+ T cells of the unexposed donor were collected. The sample comprised CD4+ T cells from blood, cultured in vitro. The receptors come from a human donor in good health.

J is TRBJ1-3 and V is TRBV20-1; 7 bases are a match to TRBD1. Per the germline V gene, CDR1 is DFQATT and CDR2 is SNEGSKA (reference sequence). This CDR3 comprises 16 residues. V lost 1 base to trimming and J lost 1 base; unmatched junction nucleotides: 7. The CDR3 spells CSARGPGGISGNTIYF. The CDR3 coding sequence is TGCAGTGCTAGAGGTCCAGGGGGTATTTCTGGAAACACCATATATTTT.

V is TRBV25-1 and J is TRBJ2-3, with D possibly matching TRBD2 (5 bases). This CDR3 has 13 amino acids. The V gene lost 4 bases and the J gene lost 7 bases, with 12 bases spanning the gap. Germline lookup yields CDR1 MGHDK and CDR2 SYGVNS. CDR3 protein: CASSGVDSNTQYF. The CDR3 DNA sequence: TGTGCCAGCAGTGGGGTGGACTCGAATACGCAGTATTTT.

On this clonotype itself: The CDR3 does not close with the conserved phenylalanine or tryptophan, likely indicating a read error. The chain links TRBV19 to TRBJ1-1; 12 nucleotides agree with TRBD1. V shed 7 bases, J shed 4 bases, and the junction held 7 bases outside the gene matches. Germline V gene lookup returns CDR1 LNHDA and CDR2 SQIVND (reference sequence). The CDR3 is made up of 15 amino acids. The CDR3 here is CASKLGTGGRTEAFL. For the CDR3, the DNA is TGTGCCAGTAAATTAGGGACAGGGGGCCGCACTGAAGCTTTCCTT.

The chain employs TRBV4-2 and TRBJ2-7; maybe TRBD1 (5 bases). CDR1 LGHNA and CDR2 YNFKEQ come from the germline V gene. CDR3 size: 15 residues. The germline V and J ends were trimmed by 0 bases and 0 bases, with 9 bases remaining between them. The CDR3 loop is CASSQEADISYEQYF. The CDR3, as DNA: TGTGCCAGCAGCCAAGAGGCGGACATCTCCTACGAGCAGTACTTC.

The table lists this clonotype with a few counts. The chain recombines TRBV12-3 or TRBV12-4 with TRBJ1-6; the D is unclear. V lost 7 bases to trimming and J lost 0 bases, with 4 bases between them. The CDR3 runs 13 residues. The CDR3 nucleotides read TGTGCCAGCAAGAGCTCCTATAATTCACCCCTCCACTTT. As protein: CASKSSYNSPLHF.

This clonotype turned up a few times. The chain carries TRBV6-2 or TRBV6-3 and TRBJ2-1, with D possibly being TRBD2 (5 bases). V was cut by 8 bases and J by 3 bases, with 17 bases left in between. Germline loops: CDR1 MNHEY, CDR2 SVGEGT. This CDR3 region has 15 residues. Here the CDR3 reads CASLPWGARYNEQFF. Here the CDR3 DNA reads TGTGCCAGCCTCCCTTGGGGAGCCCGCTACAATGAGCAGTTCTTC.